This T cell receptor beta chain was identified in a study of prognosis after radiotherapy for stage I lung cancer. Turning to the study itself: April 2018 to January 2019 saw enrollment of stage I non-small cell lung cancer patients. The non-small cell lung cancer patients were all considered medically inoperable, with comorbidities accounting for this in some twelve of them.

This clonotype occurred many times. CDR1 is DFQATT, CDR2 SNEGSKA, per germline (reference sequence). There are 14 residues in the CDR3. With 6 bases removed from V and 0 bases from J, the gap between germline ends came to 13 bases. Amplicons of TCR beta CDR3 were generated from genomic DNA by two-round multiplex PCR. First-round PCR used primers specific to each TRBV and TRBJ gene. TCRdb reprocessed the multiplex PCR reads via MiXCR and lists one record per CDR3 protein. The sample holds around 51,000 distinct CDR3 sequences, 30% to 35% seen once. This specimen was PBMCs, taken before or after stereotactic body radiation therapy (not recorded which). The chain has TRBV20-1 and TRBJ2-3; possible D gene TRBD1, 5 bases. The receptor's source is a donor of 50 years or more with non-small cell lung cancer. The CDR3 bases are TGCAGTGCCCAAGGACAAGGAAGCACAGATACGCAGTATTTT. The encoded protein is CSAQGQGSTDTQYF.